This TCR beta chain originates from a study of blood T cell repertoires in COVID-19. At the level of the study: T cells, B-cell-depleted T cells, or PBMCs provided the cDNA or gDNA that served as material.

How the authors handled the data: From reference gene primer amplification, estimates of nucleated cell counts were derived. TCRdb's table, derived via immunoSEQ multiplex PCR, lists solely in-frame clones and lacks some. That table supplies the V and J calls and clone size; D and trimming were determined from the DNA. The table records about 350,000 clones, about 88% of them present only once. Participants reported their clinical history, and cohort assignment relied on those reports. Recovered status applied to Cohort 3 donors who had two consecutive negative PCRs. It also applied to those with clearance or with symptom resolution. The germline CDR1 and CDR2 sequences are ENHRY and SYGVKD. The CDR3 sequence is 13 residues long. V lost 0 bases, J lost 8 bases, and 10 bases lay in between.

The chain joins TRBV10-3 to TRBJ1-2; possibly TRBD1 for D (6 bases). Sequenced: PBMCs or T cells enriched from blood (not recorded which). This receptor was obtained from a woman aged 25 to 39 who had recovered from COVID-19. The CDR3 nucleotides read TGTGCCATCAGTGAGTCGATGGGGGCAGGCTACACCTTC. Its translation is CAISESMGAGYTF.